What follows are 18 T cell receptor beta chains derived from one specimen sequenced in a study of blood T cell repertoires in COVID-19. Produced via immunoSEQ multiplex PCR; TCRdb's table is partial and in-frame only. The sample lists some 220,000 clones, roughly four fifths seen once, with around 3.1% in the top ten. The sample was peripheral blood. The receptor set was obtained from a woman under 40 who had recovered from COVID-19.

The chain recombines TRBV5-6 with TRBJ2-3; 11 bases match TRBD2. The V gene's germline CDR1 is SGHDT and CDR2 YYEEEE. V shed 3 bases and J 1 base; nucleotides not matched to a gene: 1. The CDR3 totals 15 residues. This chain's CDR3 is CASSWGLAGTDTQYF. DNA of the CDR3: TGTGCCAGCAGCTGGGGACTAGCGGGCACAGATACGCAGTATTTT.

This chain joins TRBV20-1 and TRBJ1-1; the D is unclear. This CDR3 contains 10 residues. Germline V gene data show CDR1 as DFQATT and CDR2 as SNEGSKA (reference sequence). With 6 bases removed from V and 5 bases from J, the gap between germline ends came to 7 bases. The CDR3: CSAFVTEAFF. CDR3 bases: TGCAGTGCCTTTGTTACTGAAGCTTTCTTT.

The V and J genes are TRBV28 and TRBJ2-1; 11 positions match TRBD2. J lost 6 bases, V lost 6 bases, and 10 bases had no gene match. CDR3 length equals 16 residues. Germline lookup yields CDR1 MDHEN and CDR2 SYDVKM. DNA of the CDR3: TGTGCCAGCAGGGGGACTAGCGGAAGTAGGTTCAATGAGCAGTTCTTC. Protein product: CASRGTSGSRFNEQFF.

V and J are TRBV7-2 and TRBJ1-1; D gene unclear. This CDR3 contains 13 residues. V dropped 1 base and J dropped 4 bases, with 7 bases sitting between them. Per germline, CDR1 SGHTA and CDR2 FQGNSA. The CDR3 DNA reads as TGTGCCAGCAGCTTAGGACACAGCACTGAAGCTTTCTTT. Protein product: CASSLGHSTEAFF.

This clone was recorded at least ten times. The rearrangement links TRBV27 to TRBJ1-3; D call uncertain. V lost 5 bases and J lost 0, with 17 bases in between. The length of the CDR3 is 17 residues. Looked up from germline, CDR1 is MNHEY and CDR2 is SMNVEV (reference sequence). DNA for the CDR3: TGTGCCAGCAGTCCCACCCCAGGTCTCGTCTCTGGAAACACCATATATTTT. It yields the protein CASSPTPGLVSGNTIYF.

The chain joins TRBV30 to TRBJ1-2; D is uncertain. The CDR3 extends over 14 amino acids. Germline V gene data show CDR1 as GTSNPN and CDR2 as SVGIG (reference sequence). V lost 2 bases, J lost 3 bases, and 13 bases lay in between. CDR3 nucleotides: TGTGCCTGGAGTTCCACTGACACGTACTATGGCTACACCTTC. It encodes CAWSSTDTYYGYTF.

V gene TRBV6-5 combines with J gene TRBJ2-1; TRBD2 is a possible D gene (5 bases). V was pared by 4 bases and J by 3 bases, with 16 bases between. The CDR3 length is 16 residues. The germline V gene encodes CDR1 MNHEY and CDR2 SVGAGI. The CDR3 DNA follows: TGTGCCAGCAGTTCACCGGGAAACCCCATCTACAATGAGCAGTTCTTC. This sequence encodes CASSSPGNPIYNEQFF.

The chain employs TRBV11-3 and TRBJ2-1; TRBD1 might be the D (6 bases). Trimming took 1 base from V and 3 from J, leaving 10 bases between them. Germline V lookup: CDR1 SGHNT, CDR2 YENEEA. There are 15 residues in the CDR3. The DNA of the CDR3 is TGTGCCAGCAGCTTAGGAGGGGGAGACTACAATGAGCAGTTCTTC. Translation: CASSLGGGDYNEQFF. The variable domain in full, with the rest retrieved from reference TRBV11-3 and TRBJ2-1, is EAGVVQSPRYKIIEKKQPVAFWCNPISGHNTLYWYLQNLGQGPELLIRYENEEAVDDSQLPKDRFSAERLKGVDSTLKIQPAELGDSAVYLCASSLGGGDYNEQFFGPGTRLTVL.

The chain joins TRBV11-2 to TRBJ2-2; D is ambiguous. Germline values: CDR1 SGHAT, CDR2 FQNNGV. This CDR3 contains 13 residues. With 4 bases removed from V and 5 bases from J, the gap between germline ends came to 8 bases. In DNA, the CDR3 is TGTGCCAGCAGCTACGACACTACCGGGGAGCTGTTTTTT. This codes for CASSYDTTGELFF.

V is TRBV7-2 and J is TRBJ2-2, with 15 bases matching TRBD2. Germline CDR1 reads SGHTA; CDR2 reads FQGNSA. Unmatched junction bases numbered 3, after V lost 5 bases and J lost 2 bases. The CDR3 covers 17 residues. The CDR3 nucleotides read TGTGCCAGCAGCCTGGGACTAGCGGGAGGAAACACCGGGGAGCTGTTTTTT. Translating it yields CASSLGLAGGNTGELFF.

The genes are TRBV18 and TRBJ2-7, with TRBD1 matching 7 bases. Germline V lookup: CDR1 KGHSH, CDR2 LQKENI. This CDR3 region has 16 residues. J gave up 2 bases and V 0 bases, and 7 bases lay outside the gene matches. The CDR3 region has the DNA TGTGCCAGCTCACCACCGGGGCAGGGGGTACCCTACGAGCAGTACTTC. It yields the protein CASSPPGQGVPYEQYF.

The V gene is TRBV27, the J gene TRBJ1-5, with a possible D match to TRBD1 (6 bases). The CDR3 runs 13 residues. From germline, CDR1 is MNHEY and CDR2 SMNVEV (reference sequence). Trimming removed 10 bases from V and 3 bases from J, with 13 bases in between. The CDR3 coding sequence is TGTGCCACCGGGAGGGGGTCCAATCAGCCCCAGCATTTT. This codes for CATGRGSNQPQHF.

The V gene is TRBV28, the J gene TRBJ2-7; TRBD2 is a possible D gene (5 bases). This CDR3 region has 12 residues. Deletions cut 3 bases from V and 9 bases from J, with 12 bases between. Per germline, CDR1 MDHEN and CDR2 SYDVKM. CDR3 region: CASSFPSPLQYF. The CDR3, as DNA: TGTGCCAGCAGTTTCCCTAGCCCCTTGCAGTACTTC.

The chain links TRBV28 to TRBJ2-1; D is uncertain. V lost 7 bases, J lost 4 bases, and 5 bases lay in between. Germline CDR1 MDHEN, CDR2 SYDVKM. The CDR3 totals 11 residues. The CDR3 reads CASKLYNEQFF. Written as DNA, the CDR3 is TGTGCCAGCAAACTTTACAATGAGCAGTTCTTC.

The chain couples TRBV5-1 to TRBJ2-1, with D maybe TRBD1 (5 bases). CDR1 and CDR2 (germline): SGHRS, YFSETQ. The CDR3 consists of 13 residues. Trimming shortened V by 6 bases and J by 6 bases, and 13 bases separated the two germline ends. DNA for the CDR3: TGCGCCAGCAAGTGGACACCGACCAATGAGCAGTTCTTC. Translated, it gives CASKWTPTNEQFF.

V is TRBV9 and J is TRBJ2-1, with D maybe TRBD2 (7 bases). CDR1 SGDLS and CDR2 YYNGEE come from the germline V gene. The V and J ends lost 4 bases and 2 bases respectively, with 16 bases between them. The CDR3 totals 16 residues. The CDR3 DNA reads TGTGCCAGCAGCCCCCGGGGGGCAGGAACCTACAATGAGCAGTTCTTC. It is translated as CASSPRGAGTYNEQFF.

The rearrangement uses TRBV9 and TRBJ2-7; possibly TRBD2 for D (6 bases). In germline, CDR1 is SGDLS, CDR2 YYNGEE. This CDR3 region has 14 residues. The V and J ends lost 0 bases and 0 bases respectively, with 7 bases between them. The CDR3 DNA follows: TGTGCCAGCAGCGTAGGGGGGGTCTCCTACGAGCAGTACTTC. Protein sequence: CASSVGGVSYEQYF.

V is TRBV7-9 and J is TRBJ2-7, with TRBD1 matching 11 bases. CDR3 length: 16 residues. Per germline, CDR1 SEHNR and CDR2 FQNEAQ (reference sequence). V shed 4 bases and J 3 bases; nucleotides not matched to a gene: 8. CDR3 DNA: TGTGCCAGCAGCTCCCAGGACAGGGGGCTTAACTACGAGCAGTACTTC. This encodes CASSSQDRGLNYEQYF.